A single sample is the source of the 8 T cell receptor beta chains below, sequenced in a study of blood T cell repertoires in COVID-19. The protocol was immunoSEQ multiplex PCR, while the TCRdb copy is restricted to in-frame clones and leaves out a portion. The sample records about 200,000 clones, 80% to 85% being singletons. The sequenced sample was peripheral blood. Every receptor here comes from a human donor in a cohort sampled during active COVID-19.

V and J are TRBV10-3 and TRBJ1-2; no clear D. This CDR3 has 15 amino acids. With 3 bases removed from V and 6 bases from J, the gap between germline ends came to 17 bases. Germline V gene sequence: CDR1 ENHRY, CDR2 SYGVKD. The DNA for the CDR3 is TGTGCCATCAGTGACTCCGGCGGGGAGGAAAATGGCTACACCTTC. The encoded protein is CAISDSGGEENGYTF.

The rearrangement joins TRBV3-1 (or the pseudogene TRBV3-2) to TRBJ1-5; D not resolved. Trimming removed 1 base at V and 3 bases at J, with 7 bases between. The CDR3 totals 14 residues. Germline V gene lookup returns CDR1 LGHDT and CDR2 YNNKEL (reference sequence). The CDR3 spells CASSQGRNNQPQHF. DNA for the CDR3: TGTGCCAGCAGCCAAGGCAGAAACAATCAGCCCCAGCATTTT.

This clone has only a few counts. This sequence joins TRBV27 and TRBJ2-7, with 13 bases fitting TRBD2. V lost 1 base and J lost 3; bases outside the gene matches: 3. Germline lookup yields CDR1 MNHEY and CDR2 SMNVEV (reference sequence). The CDR3 sequence is 16 residues long. The DNA for the CDR3 is TGTGCCAGCAGTTTATTGACTAGCGGGGGGAACTACGAGCAGTACGTC. Translation: CASSLLTSGGNYEQYV.

The chain joins TRBV5-1 to TRBJ2-5, with D unclear. V was cut by 4 bases and J by 3 bases, with 10 bases left in between. The CDR3 runs to 13 residues. From germline, CDR1 is SGHRS and CDR2 YFSETQ. CDR3 region: CASSLPIEETQYF. The CDR3 DNA is TGCGCCAGCAGCCTCCCTATAGAAGAGACCCAGTACTTC.

The chain links TRBV4-2 to TRBJ1-2; 10 positions match TRBD1. J was trimmed by 7 bases and V by 1 base; bases with no gene match: 6. Germline loops: CDR1 LGHNA, CDR2 YNFKEQ. This CDR3 has 15 residues. CDR3 bases: TGTGCCAGCAGCCAAGCGGAAAGGGACAGGGGTGGCTACACCTTC. Translating gives CASSQAERDRGGYTF.

This clone was found a few times. V and J are TRBV28 and TRBJ1-2, with a tentative D call TRBD1 (5 bases). Per the germline V gene, CDR1 is MDHEN and CDR2 is SYDVKM. The germline V and J ends were trimmed by 8 bases and 4 bases, with 14 bases remaining between them. The CDR3 has 13 residues. CDR3 sequence: CASCVLQGYGYTF. CDR3 coding DNA: TGTGCCAGCTGTGTTCTCCAGGGCTATGGCTACACCTTC.

Written as DNA, the CDR3 is TGTGCCAGCACTCGAACTAGCGGGAGAGCAGATACGCAGTATTTT. This sequence encodes CASTRTSGRADTQYF. This sequence joins TRBV27 and TRBJ2-3, with 11 bases that match TRBD2. J lost 4 bases, V lost 7 bases, and 7 bases had no gene match. The CDR3 runs 15 residues. Germline V gene data show CDR1 as MNHEY and CDR2 as SMNVEV (reference sequence).

The chain has TRBV6-5 and TRBJ1-5; 8 bases align to TRBD1. From germline, CDR1 is MNHEY and CDR2 SVGAGI. The CDR3 is 14 amino acids. Trimming removed 9 bases from V and 1 base from J; junction bases left unmatched: 5. CDR3 nucleotide sequence: TGTGCCAGTTCAGGGGGCGAAAGCAATCAGCCCCAGCATTTT. This sequence encodes CASSGGESNQPQHF.